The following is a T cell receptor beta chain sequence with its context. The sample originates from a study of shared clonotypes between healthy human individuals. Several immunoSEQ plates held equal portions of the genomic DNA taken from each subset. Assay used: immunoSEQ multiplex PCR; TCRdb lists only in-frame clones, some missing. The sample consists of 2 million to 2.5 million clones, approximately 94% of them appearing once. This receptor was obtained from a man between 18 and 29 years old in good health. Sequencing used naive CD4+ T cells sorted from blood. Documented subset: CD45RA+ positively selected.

CDR3 sequence (DNA): TGTGCCAGCAGTCCCACAGCTGCCTTAGGGGCTGGCTACACCTTC. Translated: CASSPTAALGAGYTF. The chain couples TRBV6-5 to TRBJ1-2; possible D gene TRBD1, 5 bases. This CDR3 has 15 amino acids. Germline V lookup: CDR1 MNHEY, CDR2 SVGAGI. Trimming pared 5 bases from V and 7 bases from J, leaving 20 bases between.